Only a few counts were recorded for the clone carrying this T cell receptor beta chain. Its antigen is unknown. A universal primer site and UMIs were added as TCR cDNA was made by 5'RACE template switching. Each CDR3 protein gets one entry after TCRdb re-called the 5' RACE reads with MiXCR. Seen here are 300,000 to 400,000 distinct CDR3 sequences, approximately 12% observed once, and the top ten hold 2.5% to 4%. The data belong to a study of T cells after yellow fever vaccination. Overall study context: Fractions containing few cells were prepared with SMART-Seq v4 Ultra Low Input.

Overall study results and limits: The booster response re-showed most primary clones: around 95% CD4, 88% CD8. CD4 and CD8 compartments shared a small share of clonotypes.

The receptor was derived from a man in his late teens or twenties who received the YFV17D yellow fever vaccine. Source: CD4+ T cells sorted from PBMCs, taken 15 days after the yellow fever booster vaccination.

The CDR3 sequence is CASGRVAGGREQFF. The DNA of the CDR3 is TGTGCCAGCGGACGGGTAGCGGGGGGCCGGGAGCAGTTCTTC. The chain carries TRBV27 and TRBJ2-1, with 10 bases aligning to TRBD2. V shed 8 bases, J shed 10 bases, and the junction held 11 bases outside the gene matches. CDR3 size: 14 residues. The germline V gene has CDR1 MNHEY and CDR2 SMNVEV (reference sequence).